The subject of this entry is one TCR beta chain. The source of the sample is a study of blood T cell repertoires in COVID-19. The overall study: Samples of COVID-19 (acute and convalescent) were obtained from the United States, Italy and Spain. The cDNA or gDNA used as material had been derived from T cells, B-cell-depleted T cells, or PBMCs.

Germline V lookup: CDR1 GTSNPN, CDR2 SVGIG (reference sequence). Trimming shortened V by 3 bases and J by 7 bases, and 12 bases separated the two germline ends. This CDR3 has 12 amino acids. The authors' processing: The assay estimated nucleated cells by amplifying reference gene primers. Sequencing was performed with immunoSEQ multiplex PCR; in TCRdb, only in-frame clones are kept and a portion is missing. D and trimming come from the DNA, and the V and J calls and clone size come from that table. The top ten clones hold approximately 9.1% of a sample with 30,000 to 40,000 clones, about 82% of them seen once.

The V gene is TRBV30, the J gene TRBJ1-1, with D uncertain. The sequenced sample consisted of peripheral blood. This sequence originates from a human donor in a cohort sampled during active COVID-19. The CDR3 loop is CAWREVWSEAFF. Written as DNA, the CDR3 is TGTGCCTGGAGGGAGGTCTGGAGTGAAGCTTTCTTT.